This is a list of T cell receptor beta chains from one sample in a study of shared clonotypes between healthy human individuals. Sequenced by immunoSEQ multiplex PCR; TCRdb stores in-frame clones only, minus some. The table shows some 2,500,000 clones, with 85% to 95% occurring only once. Sample: naive CD4+ T cells from PBMCs. These TCRs come from a man younger than 30 in good health. Some clones in this sample may be carry-over from other donors' samples. Each CDR3 is given with its conserved first and last residue. A D gene is named only where the DNA matches it firmly. The size field is filled for only some rows; it gives once, few, many or a size class.

cdr3_nt cdr3_aa j_call v_call clone_size cdr3_length d_call
TGTGCCAGCAGCGCCGGACAGGGTCTAAAACTGTTTTTT CASSAGQGLKLFF TRBJ1-4 TRBV7-2 - 13 TRBD1
TGTGCCAGCAGCCATCGGGTTTCGCCTCGGAACACTGAAGCTTTCTTT CASSHRVSPRNTEAFF TRBJ1-1 TRBV2 - 16 -
TGCAGCGTTGCCACAGCCTACGAGCAGTACTTC CSVATAYEQYF TRBJ2-7 TRBV29-1 - 11 -
TGTGCCAGCAGCCGTTCGGGACCAGGGGACAATCAGCCCCAGCATTTT CASSRSGPGDNQPQHF TRBJ1-5 TRBV4-2 - 16 -
TGTGCCAGCAGCGCTGGACAGTTACAAGAGACCCAGTACTTC CASSAGQLQETQYF TRBJ2-5 TRBV7-7 - 14 -
TGCGCCAGCAGCTTGGAGGGGGGAAGGAACTACGAGCAGTACTTC CASSLEGGRNYEQYF TRBJ2-7 TRBV5-1 - 15 -
TGTGCCTGGAGCAGGGGATCGGGTCTCCAGCCCCAGCATTTT CAWSRGSGLQPQHF TRBJ1-5 TRBV30 once 14 -
TGTGCCAGCAGCCCCCGGACTAGCGGGAGTGTTACCGGGGAGCTGTTTTTT CASSPRTSGSVTGELFF TRBJ2-2 TRBV7-3 - 17 TRBD2
TGCAGCGCTCGCCGGACTGGCTACAATGAGCAGTTCTTC CSARRTGYNEQFF TRBJ2-1 TRBV29-1 - 13 -
TGCGCCAGCAGCTTAAGTAGCGGGAGAATCTACAATGAGCAGTTCTTC CASSLSSGRIYNEQFF TRBJ2-1 TRBV5-1 - 16 TRBD2
TGCGCCAGCAGCTTGGGCGCCGTCTCTGGGGCCAACGTCCTGACTTTC CASSLGAVSGANVLTF TRBJ2-6 TRBV5-1 - 16 -
TGCGCCAGCAGCTTAGGGGCAGCCTCCTACGAGCAGTACTTC CASSLGAASYEQYF TRBJ2-7 TRBV5-1 - 14 -
TGTGCCAGCAGTGGAGACAGGGGTATCCACGAGCAGTACTTC CASSGDRGIHEQYF TRBJ2-7 TRBV2 - 14 TRBD1
TGTGCCAGCAGTCGGGACTATTCGAGAGGTGAGCAGTTCTTC CASSRDYSRGEQFF TRBJ2-1 TRBV27 once 14 TRBD2
TGTGCCAGCAGCAAAAAAAGGAGGACCCTGCGGGCCTTATTCTCCTACGAGCAGTACTTC CASSKKRRTLRALFSYEQYF TRBJ2-7 TRBV21-1 once 20 -
TGTGCCAGCAGCTGGGAGGGTGCGGTCTACAATGAGCAGTTCTTC CASSWEGAVYNEQFF TRBJ2-1 TRBV7-2 once 15 TRBD2
TGTGCCAGCAGTAGACAGGGTCGGGGGTTCGATCAGCCCCAGCATTTT CASSRQGRGFDQPQHF TRBJ1-5 TRBV27 - 16 TRBD1
TGTGCCAGCAGCGTATTGGCGTGGGAGACCCAGTACTTC CASSVLAWETQYF TRBJ2-5 TRBV9 - 13 -
TGCGCCAGCAGCTCAGGGGGGGCCAGCACTGAAGCTTTCTTT CASSSGGASTEAFF TRBJ1-1 TRBV5-1 - 14 TRBD1
TGTGCCAGCTCGGGATCCGGGACGGACTTCTATGGCTACACCTTC CASSGSGTDFYGYTF TRBJ1-2 TRBV18 - 15 -
TGCGCCAGCAGCTTGGGACTAGCGGGAGTTGTAGATACGCAGTATTTT CASSLGLAGVVDTQYF TRBJ2-3 TRBV5-1 - 16 TRBD2
TGTGCCAGCAGCCCTCCCGGGGGTGCCGTCTACGAGCAGTACTTC CASSPPGGAVYEQYF TRBJ2-7 TRBV9 - 15 -